The 28 T cell receptor beta chains below were found in one sample sequenced in a study of blood T cell repertoires in COVID-19. The method was immunoSEQ multiplex PCR; TCRdb's version includes in-frame clones alone and lacks a portion of them. The sample records about 270,000 clones, approximately 89% being singletons. The sequenced material came from peripheral blood. The receptors derive from a man in his forties with active or convalescent COVID-19.

This chain uses TRBV24-1 with TRBJ1-1; unclear D gene. Germline values: CDR1 KGHDR, CDR2 SFDVKD. Between the trimmed V and J ends, which lost 1 base and 8 bases, there was a span of 10 bases. CDR3 length: 13 amino acids. The CDR3 here is CATSDFSGREAFF. In DNA form, the CDR3 reads TGTGCCACCAGTGATTTTAGCGGTCGCGAAGCTTTCTTT.

The chain is built from TRBV9 and TRBJ1-2; D gene uncertain. V lost 4 bases, J lost 6 bases, and 13 bases lay in between. Germline values: CDR1 SGDLS, CDR2 YYNGEE. The length of the CDR3 is 13 residues. CDR3 in amino acids: CASSWGGLDGYTF. CDR3 bases: TGTGCCAGCAGCTGGGGAGGTCTGGATGGCTACACCTTC.

V usage is TRBV7-2 and J usage is TRBJ2-1, with 8 bases identical to TRBD2. With 5 bases clipped from V and 0 bases from J, the junction kept 6 bases outside the gene matches. The CDR3 is 16 amino acids. Germline V gene lookup returns CDR1 SGHTA and CDR2 FQGNSA. In DNA form, the CDR3 reads TGTGCCAGCAGCGCCCCGGGGGGGAGCTCCTACAATGAGCAGTTCTTC. This sequence encodes CASSAPGGSSYNEQFF. Using reference TRBV7-2 and TRBJ2-1 for the parts outside the CDR3, the full variable domain is GAGVSQSPSNKVTEKGKDVELRCDPISGHTALYWYRQSLGQGLEFLIYFQGNSAPDKSGLPSDRFSAERTGGSVSTLTIQRTQQEDSAVYLCASSAPGGSSYNEQFFGPGTRLTVL.

The rearrangement uses TRBV3-1 (or the pseudogene TRBV3-2) and TRBJ1-2, with a tentative D call TRBD1 (5 bases). The V and J ends lost 0 bases and 7 bases respectively, with 6 bases between them. Germline values: CDR1 LGHDT, CDR2 YNNKEL (reference sequence). This CDR3 has 12 residues. CDR3 region: CASSQEGGGYTF. CDR3 coding DNA: TGTGCCAGCAGCCAAGAGGGGGGTGGCTACACCTTC.

V and J are TRBV13 and TRBJ2-1, with TRBD2 matching 7 bases. The CDR3 has 17 amino acids. The junction had 11 bases not matched to a gene; V was cut back by 5 bases and J by 1 base. The germline CDR1 and CDR2 sequences are PRHDT and FYEKMQ (reference sequence). The CDR3: CASSPPGTKSSYNEQFF. The CDR3 DNA is TGTGCCAGCAGCCCACCGGGGACTAAGAGTTCCTACAATGAGCAGTTCTTC.

This clone was picked up one time. The V and J genes are TRBV11-3 and TRBJ2-1, with D hard to call. The germline V and J ends were trimmed by 4 bases and 12 bases, with 13 bases remaining between them. The CDR3 totals 12 residues. Germline values: CDR1 SGHNT, CDR2 YENEEA. This CDR3 reads CASSYGGSGQFF. The CDR3 DNA reads TGTGCCAGCAGCTACGGCGGATCGGGGCAGTTCTTC. Full variable domain (missing parts from reference TRBV11-3 and TRBJ2-1): EAGVVQSPRYKIIEKKQPVAFWCNPISGHNTLYWYLQNLGQGPELLIRYENEEAVDDSQLPKDRFSAERLKGVDSTLKIQPAELGDSAVYLCASSYGGSGQFFGPGTRLTVL.

V gene TRBV4-1 combines with J gene TRBJ2-5; D possibly corresponds to TRBD1 (6 bases). This CDR3 spans 15 amino acids. Germline loops: CDR1 MGHRA, CDR2 YSYEKL. The V and J ends lost 1 base and 2 bases respectively, with 11 bases between them. The CDR3 loop reads CASSQVGTGQETQYF. The CDR3 region has the DNA TGCGCCAGCAGCCAAGTAGGTACAGGGCAAGAGACCCAGTACTTC.

This clone was seen a handful of times. The V call is TRBV19, the J call TRBJ1-6; 8 nucleotides align to TRBD1. Germline CDR1 reads LNHDA; CDR2 reads SQIVND (reference sequence). J lost 9 bases, V lost 5 bases, and 6 bases had no gene match. This CDR3 comprises 14 residues. This chain's CDR3 is CASSARGPGSPLHF. The CDR3 bases are TGTGCCAGTAGTGCCAGGGGGCCCGGTTCACCCCTCCACTTT.

The chain recombines TRBV2 with TRBJ2-5; D possibly corresponds to TRBD1 (6 bases). This CDR3 is 15 amino acids long. Germline-derived CDR1 and CDR2 are SNHLY and FYNNEI. V gave up 7 bases and J gave up 5 bases, with 20 bases separating them. CDR3 bases: TGTGCCAGCACTCTCCTCATGGGGGCCGGGGAGACCCAGTACTTC. Translating it yields CASTLLMGAGETQYF.

The rearrangement links TRBV2 to TRBJ1-6; TRBD1 agrees at 7 bases. The CDR3 consists of 15 residues. Per germline, CDR1 SNHLY and CDR2 FYNNEI. V trimming: 5 bases; J trimming: 10 bases; junction bases outside the gene matches: 11. The CDR3 is CASSRDSLTVSPLHF. In DNA, the CDR3 is TGTGCCAGCAGTCGGGACAGCCTCACCGTATCACCCCTCCACTTT.

This clone was seen a handful of times. The chain employs TRBV9 and TRBJ1-3, with D unclear. The ends were cut back, 3 bases at V and 2 bases at J, with 18 bases in the middle. Germline V lookup: CDR1 SGDLS, CDR2 YYNGEE. CDR3 length equals 17 residues. CDR3 in amino acids: CASSGQVEDHPGNTIYF. CDR3 DNA: TGTGCCAGCAGCGGCCAGGTGGAGGACCATCCTGGAAACACCATATATTTT.

The rearrangement links TRBV6-5 to TRBJ1-5; tentatively, D is TRBD1 (5 bases). Between the trimmed V and J ends, which lost 7 bases and 4 bases, there was a span of 14 bases. Per germline, CDR1 MNHEY and CDR2 SVGAGI. The CDR3 covers 14 residues. This CDR3 is CASTGLDGNQPQHF. CDR3 bases: TGTGCCAGCACAGGGTTAGATGGAAATCAGCCCCAGCATTTT.

V gene TRBV7-9 combines with J gene TRBJ2-2; the D is unclear. V lost 7 bases and J 7 bases, leaving 10 bases between the germline ends. The germline gives CDR1 SEHNR, CDR2 FQNEAQ (reference sequence). The CDR3 spans 12 residues. The CDR3 is CASILPLGELFF. The CDR3 coding sequence is TGTGCCAGCATCCTTCCCCTCGGGGAGCTGTTTTTT.

The gene calls are TRBV4-2 and TRBJ2-3, with D possibly TRBD2 on 5 matching bases. V shed 1 base and J shed 0 bases, with 5 bases lying between them. CDR1 LGHNA and CDR2 YNFKEQ come from the germline V gene. This CDR3 has 14 residues. The CDR3 nucleotides are TGTGCCAGCAGCCAAGGGACTAGCACAGATACGCAGTATTTT. Amino acids: CASSQGTSTDTQYF.

The chain links TRBV24-1 to TRBJ2-1, with TRBD2 matching 8 bases. The CDR3 sequence is 16 residues long. With 2 bases clipped from V and 7 bases from J, the junction kept 9 bases outside the gene matches. Germline V gene sequence: CDR1 KGHDR, CDR2 SFDVKD. The CDR3 region has the DNA TGTGCCACCAGTGATTCGAGTGGGGGACTAGTTAATGAGCAGTTCTTC. Translated, it gives CATSDSSGGLVNEQFF.

The chain has TRBV20-1 and TRBJ1-2; D gene uncertain. Germline V lookup: CDR1 DFQATT, CDR2 SNEGSKA (reference sequence). With 3 bases removed from V and 4 bases from J, the gap between germline ends came to 6 bases. The CDR3 contains 11 residues. CDR3 nucleotide sequence: TGCAGTGCTAGCCCCAGCTATGGCTACACCTTC. Encoded protein: CSASPSYGYTF.

The gene calls are TRBV28 and TRBJ1-2, with D hard to call. The V end was cut by 3 bases, the J end by 8 bases, with 10 bases between. CDR1 is MDHEN, CDR2 SYDVKM, per germline. This CDR3 has 12 residues. The CDR3 region is CASSFLGVGYTF. The CDR3 DNA sequence: TGTGCCAGCAGTTTCCTCGGGGTAGGCTACACCTTC.

This clone showed up many times. This sequence joins TRBV7-9 and TRBJ2-6; D gene uncertain. Germline CDR1 SEHNR, CDR2 FQNEAQ (reference sequence). CDR3 length: 15 amino acids. V lost 1 base to trimming and J lost 0 bases, with 4 bases between them. CDR3 loop: CASSLGSSGANVLTF. CDR3 coding DNA: TGTGCCAGCAGCTTAGGGAGCTCTGGGGCCAACGTCCTGACTTTC.

The J gene is TRBJ2-2, the V gene TRBV2; 7 bases agree with TRBD1. V shed 9 bases and J 4 bases; nucleotides not matched to a gene: 5. The CDR3 has 13 amino acids. Germline values: CDR1 SNHLY, CDR2 FYNNEI. The CDR3 sequence is CARGTASTGELFF. For the CDR3, the DNA is TGTGCCAGAGGGACAGCTTCCACCGGGGAGCTGTTTTTT.

This clone was observed a handful of times. The chain couples TRBV11-2 to TRBJ1-3, with D unclear. V was clipped by 1 base and J by 2 bases, with 9 bases between them. From germline, CDR1 is SGHAT and CDR2 FQNNGV. This CDR3 is 15 amino acids long. CDR3 loop: CASSLAWRTGNTIYF. The DNA of the CDR3 is TGTGCCAGCAGCTTAGCGTGGAGGACTGGAAACACCATATATTTT.

This rearrangement joins TRBV15 to TRBJ1-2; D is unresolved. V dropped 0 bases and J dropped 8 bases, with 13 bases sitting between them. This CDR3 has 14 amino acids. Germline V lookup: CDR1 LNHNV, CDR2 YYDKDF (reference sequence). The DNA for the CDR3 is TGTGCCACCAGCAGAGACAGGCTACTAGGGGGCTACACCTTC. Translated: CATSRDRLLGGYTF.

The chain uses TRBV7-2 and TRBJ2-7; tentative D call: TRBD2 (7 bases). CDR3 size: 13 residues. With 3 bases removed from V and 7 bases from J, the gap between germline ends came to 13 bases. The germline V gene has CDR1 SGHTA and CDR2 FQGNSA. For the CDR3, the DNA is TGTGCCAGCAGCTTCGCAGGGGAGGGAGAGCAGTACTTC. Translation gives CASSFAGEGEQYF.

As to this clone: Other DNA variants within this sample encode the same CDR3. The rearrangement uses TRBV3-1 (or the pseudogene TRBV3-2) and TRBJ1-5; no definite D call. Germline V gene sequence: CDR1 LGHDT, CDR2 YNNKEL (reference sequence). The CDR3 runs 15 residues. The V gene lost 0 bases and the J gene lost 0 bases, with 6 bases spanning the gap. The CDR3: CASSQDPSSNQPQHF. The DNA for the CDR3 is TGTGCCAGCAGCCAAGACCCTAGTAGCAATCAGCCCCAGCATTTT.

The chain has TRBV5-1 and TRBJ2-1, with D possibly TRBD1 on 6 matching bases. The CDR3 sequence is 12 residues long. Trimming shortened V by 2 bases and J by 9 bases, and 9 bases separated the two germline ends. Germline V CDR1 and CDR2: SGHRS, YFSETQ. The CDR3 reads CASSLEGGEQFF. DNA for the CDR3: TGCGCCAGCAGCTTAGAAGGGGGTGAGCAGTTCTTC.

This rearrangement joins TRBV30 to TRBJ2-3; D remains ambiguous. With 0 bases removed from V and 4 bases from J, the gap between germline ends came to 5 bases. Looked up from germline, CDR1 is GTSNPN and CDR2 is SVGIG (reference sequence). This CDR3 contains 12 residues. The CDR3 DNA follows: TGTGCCTGGAGTGTATCAGCAGATACGCAGTATTTT. Its protein product is CAWSVSADTQYF.

This chain joins TRBV28 and TRBJ1-2; D not certain. Germline assignment: CDR1 MDHEN and CDR2 SYDVKM. The ends were cut back, 4 bases at V and 8 bases at J, with 8 bases in the middle. This CDR3 is 11 amino acids long. The CDR3 loop reads CASSYFEGYTF. The DNA of the CDR3 is TGTGCCAGCAGTTACTTCGAGGGCTACACCTTC.

This sequence joins TRBV19 and TRBJ2-3, with unresolved D. Trimming took off 4 bases at V and 0 bases at J, with 11 bases between the two ends. CDR3 length: 15 amino acids. Germline loops: CDR1 LNHDA, CDR2 SQIVND (reference sequence). This CDR3 reads CASSTWAFSTDTQYF. The DNA for the CDR3 is TGTGCCAGTAGTACGTGGGCCTTTAGCACAGATACGCAGTATTTT.

The chain has TRBV11-1 and TRBJ2-7; D unclear. Trimming left V 5 bases short and J 0 bases short, with 5 bases between. The CDR3 is 12 amino acids. Germline CDR1 is SGHAT and CDR2 is FQDESV (reference sequence). The CDR3 region is CASSHSSYEQYF. CDR3 DNA sequence: TGTGCCAGCAGCCACAGCTCCTACGAGCAGTACTTC.